Each of the 31 T cell receptor beta chains below was sequenced from the same sample in a study of T cell changes during pregnancy in multiple sclerosis. Profiling relied on immunoSEQ multiplex PCR, and the TCRdb table lists in-frame clones only, not all of them. Of 65,000 to 85,000 clones detected, roughly 90% appear once; the ten largest clones hold over 7.5%. The material sequenced was peripheral blood, taken after pregnancy. All receptors derive from a female donor in good health, enrolled as a control in a pregnancy study.

This rearrangement joins TRBV7-6 to TRBJ2-7, with a tentative D call TRBD1 (5 bases). The germline CDR1 and CDR2 sequences are SGHVS and FNYEAQ. The CDR3 spans 14 residues. The V and J ends lost 6 bases and 4 bases respectively, with 16 bases between them. The CDR3 sequence is CASSQAGMGYEQYF. As DNA, the CDR3 is TGTGCCAGCAGTCAGGCAGGGATGGGGTACGAGCAGTACTTC.

The chain recombines TRBV14 with TRBJ2-1; D perhaps matches TRBD2 (5 bases). The CDR3 consists of 17 residues. Germline V gene sequence: CDR1 SGHDN, CDR2 FVKESK. Trimming removed 6 bases at V and 6 bases at J, with 24 bases between. The CDR3 loop reads CASRGRRLETGPNEQFF. The CDR3 DNA reads as TGTGCCAGCAGAGGGCGGAGGCTAGAAACGGGTCCCAATGAGCAGTTCTTC.

This clone showed up just once. The CDR3 reads CASSSLDSPEQFF. The CDR3 DNA is TGTGCCAGCAGTTCACTTGACTCTCCGGAGCAGTTCTTC. The V and J genes are TRBV27 and TRBJ2-1; no firm D call. The CDR3 loop spans 13 amino acids. Trimming pared 4 bases from V and 10 bases from J, leaving 14 bases between. CDR1 MNHEY and CDR2 SMNVEV come from the germline V gene (reference sequence).

The chain employs TRBV5-1 and TRBJ1-1, with D hard to call. V lost 5 bases and J lost 1, with 3 bases in between. The CDR3 is 11 amino acids. Germline CDR1 reads SGHRS; CDR2 reads YFSETQ. CDR3 sequence (DNA): TGCGCCAGCAGGCGGAACACTGAAGCTTTCTTT. Protein product: CASRRNTEAFF.

The rearrangement links TRBV11-3 to TRBJ2-3; 8 bases are a match to TRBD1. V lost 5 bases to trimming and J lost 3 bases; unmatched junction nucleotides: 10. The CDR3 is made up of 16 amino acids. CDR1 and CDR2 from the germline V gene are SGHNT and YENEEA. CDR3 coding DNA: TGTGCCAGCAGCCCCTTGGGACAGGTTTCAACAGATACGCAGTATTTT. As protein: CASSPLGQVSTDTQYF.

V gene TRBV7-9 combines with J gene TRBJ2-7; TRBD1 might be the D (6 bases). The germline gives CDR1 SEHNR, CDR2 FQNEAQ (reference sequence). This CDR3 has 14 amino acids. V was cut by 3 bases and J by 3 bases, with 12 bases left in between. The CDR3 spells CASSFTGDNYEQYF. The CDR3 region has the DNA TGTGCCAGCAGCTTTACCGGGGACAACTACGAGCAGTACTTC.

The chain links TRBV30 to TRBJ1-2; D not resolved. V lost 2 bases, J lost 8 bases, and 15 bases lay in between. The V gene's germline CDR1 is GTSNPN and CDR2 SVGIG (reference sequence). CDR3 length: 13 amino acids. CDR3 DNA: TGTGCCTGGAGTAAACCTCCCCGGGGAGGCTACACCTTC. Translating gives CAWSKPPRGGYTF.

The V gene is TRBV14, the J gene TRBJ2-1, with 12 bases aligning to TRBD2. V trimming: 4 bases; J trimming: 4 bases; junction bases outside the gene matches: 2. The CDR3 covers 15 residues. Looked up from germline, CDR1 is SGHDN and CDR2 is FVKESK. The CDR3 sequence: CASSLLAGGYNEQFF. The DNA of the CDR3 is TGTGCCAGCAGCCTACTAGCGGGAGGTTACAATGAGCAGTTCTTC.

The chain is built from TRBV7-9 and TRBJ2-2; 9 nucleotides align to TRBD1. Germline CDR1 and CDR2: SEHNR and FQNEAQ (reference sequence). The CDR3 runs to 17 residues. Trimming took 5 bases from V and 3 from J; bases not matched to a gene: 10. The CDR3 protein is CASSPPARTGDTGELFF. The CDR3, as DNA: TGTGCCAGCAGCCCCCCGGCAAGGACAGGGGACACCGGGGAGCTGTTTTTT.

The chain couples TRBV18 to TRBJ1-4; D remains ambiguous. The CDR3 is 14 residues long. The germline V gene encodes CDR1 KGHSH and CDR2 LQKENI. Between the trimmed V and J ends, which lost 8 bases and 0 bases, there was a span of 10 bases. The CDR3 nucleotides read TGTGCCAGCCGTCGGGTCGCAACTAATGAAAAACTGTTTTTT. Amino acid sequence: CASRRVATNEKLFF.

The chain has TRBV9 and TRBJ1-1, with D possibly matching TRBD1 (5 bases). Germline lookup yields CDR1 SGDLS and CDR2 YYNGEE. The CDR3 has 16 amino acids. The ends were cut back, 4 bases at V and 1 base at J, with 17 bases in the middle. Here the CDR3 reads CASSPYGQGGNTEAFF. As DNA, the CDR3 is TGTGCCAGCAGCCCCTACGGGCAGGGTGGGAACACTGAAGCTTTCTTT.

This clone was seen once. The CDR3, as DNA: TGTGCCAGTAGTTCGGACAGGGGAGGGAATCAGCCCCAGCATTTT. It codes for CASSSDRGGNQPQHF. This chain joins TRBV19 and TRBJ1-5, with TRBD1 matching 9 bases. CDR3 length: 15 residues. V shed 5 bases and J 4 bases; nucleotides not matched to a gene: 6. Germline V gene lookup returns CDR1 LNHDA and CDR2 SQIVND (reference sequence).

V is TRBV25-1 and J is TRBJ2-7; 10 positions agree with TRBD1. The ends lost 4 bases at V and 4 bases at J; junction bases unmatched: 4. Germline assignment: CDR1 MGHDK and CDR2 SYGVNS. This CDR3 has 14 amino acids. In nucleotides, the CDR3 is TGTGCCAGCAGTGGAGGACAGGGGGGATACGAGCAGTACTTC. Translation: CASSGGQGGYEQYF.

J is TRBJ2-4 and V is TRBV7-2; 10 positions agree with TRBD2. The junction had 14 bases not matched to a gene; V was cut back by 5 bases and J by 1 base. The CDR3 spans 19 residues. Germline V gives CDR1 SGHTA, CDR2 FQGNSA. This CDR3 reads CASSPGFGLAGAAKNIQYF. DNA for the CDR3: TGTGCCAGCAGCCCCGGTTTTGGGCTAGCGGGAGCGGCCAAAAACATTCAGTACTTC.

The V call is TRBV5-8, the J call TRBJ2-3, with TRBD1 identical over 8 bases. Germline loops: CDR1 SGHTS, CDR2 YDEGEE. The CDR3 runs to 16 residues. V was clipped by 0 bases and J by 1 base; unmatched bases: 4. The CDR3 DNA reads TGTGCCAGCAGCTTGGGGGCGACAGGGGGCACAGATACGCAGTATTTT. Residues: CASSLGATGGTDTQYF.

This chain connects TRBV4-2 to TRBJ1-5; no clear D. CDR1 and CDR2 (germline): LGHNA, YNFKEQ. The CDR3 is 14 residues long. V lost 1 base and J 3 bases, leaving 7 bases between the germline ends. The DNA for the CDR3 is TGTGCCAGCAGCCAAGTGCAGTCCAATCAGCCCCAGCATTTT. Translating gives CASSQVQSNQPQHF.

This chain links TRBV2 with TRBJ1-2; 7 positions agree with TRBD1. J was trimmed by 0 bases and V by 8 bases; bases with no gene match: 3. In germline, CDR1 is SNHLY, CDR2 FYNNEI. The CDR3 covers 13 residues. The CDR3 sequence: CASFTGANYGYTF. The DNA of the CDR3 is TGTGCCAGCTTCACAGGGGCTAACTATGGCTACACCTTC.

The chain links TRBV27 to TRBJ2-1; 15 nucleotides align to TRBD2. Germline CDR1 reads MNHEY; CDR2 reads SMNVEV (reference sequence). The ends lost 6 bases at V and 8 bases at J; junction bases unmatched: 5. The CDR3 sequence is 15 residues long. CDR3 amino acids: CASSRTSGRADEQFF. The DNA of the CDR3 is TGTGCCAGCAGCAGGACTAGCGGGAGGGCTGATGAGCAGTTCTTC.

The chain has TRBV11-2 and TRBJ2-7; TRBD2 aligns across 10 bases. This CDR3 region has 17 residues. Unmatched junction bases numbered 10, after V lost 5 bases and J lost 0 bases. Per the germline V gene, CDR1 is SGHAT and CDR2 is FQNNGV. The DNA for the CDR3 is TGTGCCAGCAGCCAGACCACTAGCGGGGTAAGCTCCTACGAGCAGTACTTC. As protein: CASSQTTSGVSSYEQYF.

The chain joins TRBV19 to TRBJ2-2, with a possible D match to TRBD2 (7 bases). The germline gives CDR1 LNHDA, CDR2 SQIVND (reference sequence). This CDR3 region has 14 residues. V lost 7 bases and J lost 6, with 15 bases in between. The CDR3 nucleotides read TGTGCCAGTACCTTCAACGGGGGGCCCGGGGAGCTGTTTTTT. Its protein product is CASTFNGGPGELFF.

The chain combines TRBV7-9 with TRBJ1-2; a weak D match, TRBD1 (6 bases). Trimming removed 2 bases from V and 6 bases from J, with 7 bases in between. Germline-derived CDR1 and CDR2 are SEHNR and FQNEAQ (reference sequence). This CDR3 region has 12 residues. The CDR3 here is CASSLYRDGYTF. The CDR3 DNA is TGTGCCAGCAGCTTATACAGGGATGGCTACACCTTC.

This clone has just one count. The chain couples TRBV10-3 to TRBJ1-1; D perhaps matches TRBD1 (5 bases). CDR1 and CDR2 from the germline V gene are ENHRY and SYGVKD. The CDR3 has 13 amino acids. V shed 10 bases and J shed 1 base, with 13 bases lying between them. Here the CDR3 DNA reads TGTGCCAGCGGGGGGGGAAAGAACACTGAAGCTTTCTTT. This codes for CASGGGKNTEAFF.

The gene calls are TRBV27 and TRBJ2-7, with D maybe TRBD1 (6 bases). The V gene's germline CDR1 is MNHEY and CDR2 SMNVEV (reference sequence). The germline V and J ends were trimmed by 5 bases and 3 bases, with 20 bases remaining between them. This CDR3 is built from 16 residues. The DNA for the CDR3 is TGTGCCAGCAGTCCCCTGGCCGGACAGTCCCTCTACGAGCAGTACTTC. This encodes CASSPLAGQSLYEQYF.

V and J are TRBV7-2 and TRBJ2-7; 7 nucleotides agree with TRBD1. J gave up 7 bases and V 5 bases, and 8 bases lay outside the gene matches. The length of the CDR3 is 13 residues. Germline lookup yields CDR1 SGHTA and CDR2 FQGNSA. The CDR3: CASSKDRVVEQYF. The CDR3 DNA reads as TGTGCCAGCAGCAAAGACAGGGTGGTGGAGCAGTACTTC. Combining the CDR3 with reference TRBV7-2 and TRBJ2-7 gives the whole variable domain GAGVSQSPSNKVTEKGKDVELRCDPISGHTALYWYRQSLGQGLEFLIYFQGNSAPDKSGLPSDRFSAERTGGSVSTLTIQRTQQEDSAVYLCASSKDRVVEQYFGPGTRLTVT.

This sequence joins TRBV19 and TRBJ2-2; D might be TRBD1 (5 bases). The V end was cut by 5 bases, the J end by 1 base, with 8 bases between. CDR1 and CDR2 from the germline V gene are LNHDA and SQIVND (reference sequence). This CDR3 is 14 amino acids long. The CDR3 sequence is CASSATVNTGELFF. CDR3 coding DNA: TGTGCCAGTAGTGCGACAGTGAACACCGGGGAGCTGTTTTTT.

The genes are TRBV27 and TRBJ1-1, with 9 bases matching TRBD1. Looked up from germline, CDR1 is MNHEY and CDR2 is SMNVEV (reference sequence). V lost 6 bases to trimming and J lost 0 bases; unmatched junction nucleotides: 8. The CDR3 sequence is 16 residues long. Here the CDR3 reads CASRWTGDILNTEAFF. CDR3 nucleotide sequence: TGTGCCAGCAGGTGGACAGGGGATATACTGAACACTGAAGCTTTCTTT.

The chain joins TRBV5-1 to TRBJ2-2; 14 bases are a match to TRBD2. The germline gives CDR1 SGHRS, CDR2 YFSETQ. This CDR3 is 17 amino acids long. V dropped 4 bases and J dropped 5; count of bases not matched to a gene: 7. In nucleotides, the CDR3 is TGCGCCAGCAGCACGGGACTAGCGGGAGTAGGTACCGGGGAGCTGTTTTTT. Its protein product is CASSTGLAGVGTGELFF.

CDR3 nucleotides: TGTGCCAGCAGCCCTAGAACGGGGGGGCCGATAGATACGCAGTATTTT. Protein: CASSPRTGGPIDTQYF. V usage is TRBV7-8 and J usage is TRBJ2-3, with 8 bases lining up with TRBD2. This CDR3 is built from 16 residues. V dropped 5 bases and J dropped 5; count of bases not matched to a gene: 12. In germline, CDR1 is SGHVS, CDR2 FQNEAQ.

This clone was recorded once. The chain is built from TRBV30 and TRBJ1-5; D might be TRBD1 (5 bases). The germline V gene encodes CDR1 GTSNPN and CDR2 SVGIG (reference sequence). This CDR3 is built from 14 residues. Trimming cost V 2 bases and J 0 bases, with 8 bases left between them. CDR3 nucleotides: TGTGCCTGGAGTCGCGACAGTAGCAATCAGCCCCAGCATTTT. The encoded protein is CAWSRDSSNQPQHF. The whole variable domain, filled in from reference TRBV30 and TRBJ1-5, reads SQTIHQWPATLVQPVGSPLSLECTVEGTSNPNLYWYRQAAGRGLQLLFYSVGIGQISSEVPQNLSASRPQDRQFILSSKKLLLSDSGFYLCAWSRDSSNQPQHFGDGTRLSIL.

This chain uses TRBV4-1 with TRBJ2-1; 7 nucleotides agree with TRBD2. J lost 5 bases, V lost 3 bases, and 16 bases had no gene match. Germline lookup yields CDR1 MGHRA and CDR2 YSYEKL. The CDR3 spans 18 residues. DNA for the CDR3: TGCGCCAGCAGCCACCCGACGGGAAGGGGAGGGGATCACAATGAGCAGTTCTTC. It translates to CASSHPTGRGGDHNEQFF.

This chain links TRBV20-1 with TRBJ1-2; D is perhaps TRBD1 (5 bases). Germline V gene lookup returns CDR1 DFQATT and CDR2 SNEGSKA (reference sequence). The CDR3 runs to 11 residues. Trimming removed 4 bases from V and 7 bases from J, with 10 bases in between. The CDR3 DNA reads as TGCAGTGCTAAGATGGGGCCTGGCTACACCTTC. Its translation is CSAKMGPGYTF.